This TCR beta chain was observed in a study of cytomegalovirus exposure and HLA in healthy donors. Concerning this clone: What it binds is not known.

General observations from the study: HLA-A and HLA-B allele assignments for most subjects were reportedly predicted accurately using TCR beta sequences.

PCR employed 60 Vbeta and 13 Jbeta primers. Measured with immunoSEQ multiplex PCR; TCRdb has only the in-frame clones, and not every one. Among 95,000 or so clones listed, 81% were seen once. Per the germline V gene, CDR1 is MDHEN and CDR2 is SYDVKM. There are 14 residues in the CDR3. The V gene lost 6 bases and the J gene lost 0 bases, with 10 bases spanning the gap. The chain carries TRBV28 and TRBJ2-3; no clear D. The receptor was isolated from a woman aged 70-85 years in good health and CMV-seropositive. Sequencing was performed on PBMCs. The CDR3 reads CASSGGTSTDTQYF. The CDR3 coding sequence is TGTGCCAGCAGCGGCGGTACTAGCACAGATACGCAGTATTTT.